This T cell receptor (beta chain) was recovered during a study of cytomegalovirus exposure and HLA in healthy donors. As for the study in general: Within an early data release were 65 million to 90 million unique TCRs drawn from HLA-typed donors.

PCR was performed using 60 Vbeta and 13 Jbeta primers. Sequenced by immunoSEQ multiplex PCR; TCRdb stores in-frame clones only, minus some. The sample has around 90,000 clones, 86% seen once. The V and J ends lost 2 bases and 6 bases, in that order; junction bases with no gene match: 24. This CDR3 is built from 19 residues. In germline, CDR1 is GTSNPN, CDR2 SVGIG (reference sequence). Findings and caveats of the study: The Asian-associated ancestry cluster reportedly had fewer N-insertions than the approximately 670-donor mean in a later analysis. In presence/absence analyses, roughly uniform sequencing depth across donors was assumed.

Notes on this clone: Its specificity is unknown.

Input material: PBMCs. The receptor's source is a man younger than 40 in good health and CMV-seropositive. The chain has TRBV30 and TRBJ2-7, with 8 positions matching TRBD2. CDR3 nucleotides: TGTGCCTGGAGTATCAGGAAGGGGAGAACGGGAGGGCCTTTAGGCGAGCAGTACTTC. Encoded protein: CAWSIRKGRTGGPLGEQYF.